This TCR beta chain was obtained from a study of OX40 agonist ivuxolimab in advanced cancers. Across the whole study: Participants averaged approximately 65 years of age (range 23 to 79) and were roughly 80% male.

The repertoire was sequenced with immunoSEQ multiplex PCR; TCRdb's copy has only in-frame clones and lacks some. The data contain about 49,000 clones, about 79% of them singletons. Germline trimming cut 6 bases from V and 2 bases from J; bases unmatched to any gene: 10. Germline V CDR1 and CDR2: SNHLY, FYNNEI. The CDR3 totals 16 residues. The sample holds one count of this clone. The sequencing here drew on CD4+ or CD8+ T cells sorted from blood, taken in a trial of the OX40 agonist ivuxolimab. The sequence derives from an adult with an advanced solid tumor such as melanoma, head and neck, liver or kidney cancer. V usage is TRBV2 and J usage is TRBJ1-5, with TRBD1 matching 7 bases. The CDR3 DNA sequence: TGTGCCAGCAGCCCTCATAAGGGGGCTGGCAATCAGCCCCAGCATTTT. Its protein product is CASSPHKGAGNQPQHF.